This TCR beta chain was captured in a study of blood T cell repertoires in COVID-19 (dated by TCRdb to about 2020). Study-wide context: Samples covering the acute and convalescent phases of COVID-19 were provided by collaborators in the United States, Italy and Spain. The material from the prospective study consisted of cDNA or gDNA derived from T cells, B-cell-depleted T cells, or PBMCs. Deeply sampled blood TCRbeta repertoires from subjects exposed to, actively infected with, or recovered from COVID-19 were included in the dataset. The repertoires were made available in a free public database intended to serve as a resource for research on the immune response to SARS-CoV-2. Samples came from the ongoing ImmuneRACE study (first 160 participants) plus 1,254 subjects from 6 global collaborators. Nearly every sample came with metadata listing a de-identified subject ID, COVID-19 status, age in years and sex. Where available, HLA class I and class II types were obtained from metadata supplied by the sample provider rather than from assay-based typing. Study-wide conclusions, independent of this receptor: How much clinical and demographic metadata was included differed by source and by participant, and the metadata was provided uncurated.

The immunoSEQ Assay, a bias-controlled multiplex PCR, was used to amplify TCRbeta CDR3 regions from genomic DNA. The study's own analysis went as follows. The number of nucleated cells in each sample was estimated by amplification of reference gene primers within the assay. To quantify the absolute abundance of each unique TCRbeta CDR3 rearrangement, sequence reads were collapsed and filtered. Productive Simpson clonality was computed per sample as the square root of Simpson's diversity index over productive rearrangements. TCRdb provides this immuneACCESS table in a form limited to in-frame rearrangements. Some clones are lacking; in checked studies, under half of them reflect an unresolved V gene, and why the rest are absent is not known. V, J and clone size are taken as reported in that table, and D and trimming were inferred from the DNA itself. This sample comprises approximately 390,000 clones, around 90% of them detected only once. Roughly 1.9% of the sample lies in the top ten.

Participants in the prospective study were enrolled through a virtual design, were aged 18 to 89 years, and lived in approximately 25 United States geographic areas. To assign participants to cohorts, the prospective study relied on clinical history that participants themselves reported in a screening survey and a study questionnaire. In the prospective study, mobile phlebotomists collected whole blood, serum and a nasopharyngeal or oropharyngeal swab from each participant. Over a roughly 2-month period, participants in the prospective study had the option of providing additional blood draws and questionnaires. Before DNA extraction, blood samples from the prospective study were shipped at room temperature or frozen. The CDR3 starts with the cysteine, ends with the phenylalanine, and has 14 residues. Only the CDR3 DNA stays, 42 bases, in frame from base 1. The germline V gene encodes CDR1 SGHRS and CDR2 YFSETQ. The germline V end is reduced by 4 bases and the J end by 7 bases; junction bases left unmatched: 6.

For this clone: Its recognized antigen is unknown. No base quality information exists; no much larger clone differs at one position.

This sequence originates from a middle-aged woman with acute COVID-19. The sequencing input was PBMCs or T cells enriched from blood (not recorded which). The sequence links TRBV5-1 to TRBJ1-4; 8 junctional bases match TRBD1. The DNA is TGCGCCAGCAGCGGACAGGGAAGGGGTGAAAAACTGTTTTTT. Its product reads: CASSGQGRGEKLFF.